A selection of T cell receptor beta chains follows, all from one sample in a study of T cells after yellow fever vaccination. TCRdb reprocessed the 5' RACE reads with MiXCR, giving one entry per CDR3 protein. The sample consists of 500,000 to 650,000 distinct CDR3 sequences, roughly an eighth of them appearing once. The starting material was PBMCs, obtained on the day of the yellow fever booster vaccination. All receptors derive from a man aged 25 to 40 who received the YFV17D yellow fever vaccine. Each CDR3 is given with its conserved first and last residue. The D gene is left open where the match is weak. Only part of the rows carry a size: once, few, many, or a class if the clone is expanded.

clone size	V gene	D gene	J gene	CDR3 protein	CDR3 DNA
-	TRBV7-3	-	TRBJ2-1	CASSPGPISYNEQFF	TGTGCCAGCAGCCCCGGTCCTATCTCCTACAATGAGCAGTTCTTC
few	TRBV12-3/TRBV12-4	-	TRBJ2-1	CASSYVRRAYNEQFF	TGTGCCAGCAGTTACGTTAGACGGGCTTACAATGAGCAGTTCTTC
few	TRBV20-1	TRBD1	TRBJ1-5	CSARGRDRGISNQPQHF	TGCAGTGCTAGAGGCCGAGACAGGGGCATTAGCAATCAGCCCCAGCATTTT
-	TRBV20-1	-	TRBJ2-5	CSASPGPRLTQYF	TGCAGTGCTAGTCCGGGACCCCGGCTTACCCAGTACTTC
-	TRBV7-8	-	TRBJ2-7	CASSWQGTEQYF	TGTGCCAGCAGCTGGCAGGGTACCGAGCAGTACTTC
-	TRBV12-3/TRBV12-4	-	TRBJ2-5	CASSSRAETQYF	TGTGCCAGCAGTTCTAGGGCGGAGACCCAGTACTTC
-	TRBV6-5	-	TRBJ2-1	CASSYSMGSRREQFF	TGTGCCAGCAGTTACTCGATGGGGTCGAGGCGCGAGCAGTTCTTC
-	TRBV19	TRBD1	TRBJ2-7	CASSHRDRLGEQYF	TGTGCCAGTAGCCACCGGGACAGGCTTGGCGAGCAGTACTTC
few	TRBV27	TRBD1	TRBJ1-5	CASSETGGFQPQHF	TGTGCCAGCAGCGAAACAGGGGGCTTTCAGCCCCAGCATTTT
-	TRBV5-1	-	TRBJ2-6	CASSPRVGANVLTF	TGCGCCAGCAGTCCAAGGGTTGGGGCCAACGTCCTGACTTTC
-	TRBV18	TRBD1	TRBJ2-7	CASSTDRGSYEQYF	TGTGCCAGCTCAACGGACAGGGGGTCCTACGAGCAGTACTTC
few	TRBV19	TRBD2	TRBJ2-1	CASSIDGVAGAQYNEQFF	TGTGCCAGTAGTATTGATGGGGTAGCGGGAGCTCAGTACAATGAGCAGTTCTTC
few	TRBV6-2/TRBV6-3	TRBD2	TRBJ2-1	CASIAGLAGVSYNEQFF	TGTGCCAGCATCGCCGGACTAGCGGGAGTGTCCTACAATGAGCAGTTCTTC
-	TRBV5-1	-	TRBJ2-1	CASGHDSTNEQFF	TGCGCCAGCGGACACGACTCCACAAATGAGCAGTTCTTC
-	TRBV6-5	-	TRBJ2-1	CASSYISSGPRSYNEQFF	TGTGCCAGCAGTTACATCTCGTCTGGTCCCCGCTCCTACAATGAGCAGTTCTTC
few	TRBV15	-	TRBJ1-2	CATSRDGTGTNYGYTF	TGTGCCACCAGCAGAGATGGTACGGGGACCAACTATGGCTACACCTTC
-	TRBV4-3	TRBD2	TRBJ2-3	CASSQVGGGSYTDTQYF	TGCGCCAGCAGCCAAGTCGGCGGCGGGAGTTACACAGATACGCAGTATTTT
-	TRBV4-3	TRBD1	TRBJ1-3	CASSQAPGTGGDVGNTIYF	TGCGCCAGCAGCCAGGCTCCCGGGACAGGGGGCGACGTTGGAAACACCATATATTTT
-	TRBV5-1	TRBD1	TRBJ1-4	CASSGGQGSEKLFF	TGCGCCAGCAGCGGGGGACAGGGGAGCGAAAAACTGTTTTTT
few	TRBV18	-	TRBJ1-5	CASSPTGQDNQPQHF	TGTGCCAGCTCGCCAACGGGACAAGACAATCAGCCCCAGCATTTT
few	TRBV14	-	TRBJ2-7	CASSQLFMEQYF	TGTGCCAGCAGCCAGCTCTTCATGGAGCAGTACTTC
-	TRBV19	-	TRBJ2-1	CASRARDGSYNEQFF	TGTGCCAGTAGGGCAAGGGACGGCTCCTACAATGAGCAGTTCTTC
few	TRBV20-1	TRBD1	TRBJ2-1	CSAMIHRGVYNEQFF	TGCAGTGCTATGATCCACAGGGGGGTCTACAATGAGCAGTTCTTC
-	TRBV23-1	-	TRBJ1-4	CASSQSEATNEKLFF	TGCGCCAGCAGTCAATCTGAAGCAACTAATGAAAAACTGTTTTTT
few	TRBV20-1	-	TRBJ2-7	CSANQGIYEQYF	TGCAGTGCTAACCAGGGGATTTACGAGCAGTACTTC
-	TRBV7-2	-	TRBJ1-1	CASRNPGMNTEAFF	TGTGCCAGCAGGAACCCAGGCATGAACACTGAAGCTTTCTTT
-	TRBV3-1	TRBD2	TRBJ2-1	CASSQGLAGFEQFF	TGTGCCAGCAGCCAAGGACTAGCGGGATTTGAGCAGTTCTTC
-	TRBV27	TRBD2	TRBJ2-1	CASSAGGGNEQFF	TGTGCCAGCAGCGCGGGGGGGGGGAATGAGCAGTTCTTC
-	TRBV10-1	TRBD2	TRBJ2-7	CAVEDFLSIFGLAETYEQYF	TGCGCCGTCGAGGATTTTTTGTCAATCTTCGGACTAGCGGAAACCTACGAGCAGTACTTC
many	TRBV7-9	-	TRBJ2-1	CASSLVTNNEQFF	TGTGCCAGCAGCTTAGTTACAAACAATGAGCAGTTCTTC
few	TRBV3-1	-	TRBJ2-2	CASSEWGDTGELFF	TGTGCCAGCAGCGAGTGGGGTGACACCGGGGAGCTGTTTTTT
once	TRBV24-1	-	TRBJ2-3	CATSERGAEDTQYF	TGTGCCACCAGTGAACGGGGGGCGGAAGATACGCAGTATTTT
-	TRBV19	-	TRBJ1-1	CASREFGGTEAFF	TGTGCCAGTAGGGAGTTTGGGGGCACTGAAGCTTTCTTT
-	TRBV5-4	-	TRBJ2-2	CASTGRGLNTGELFF	TGTGCCAGCACCGGAAGGGGACTGAACACCGGGGAGCTGTTTTTT
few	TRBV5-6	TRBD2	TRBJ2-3	CASSFVGGNTDTQYF	TGTGCCAGCAGCTTTGTGGGAGGGAACACAGATACGCAGTATTTT
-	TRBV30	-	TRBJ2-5	CACIEVGVGETQYF	TGTGCCTGCATCGAGGTAGGGGTAGGAGAGACCCAGTACTTC
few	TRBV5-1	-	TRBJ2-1	CASSLVSRSNEQFF	TGCGCCAGCAGCTTGGTATCAAGGAGCAATGAGCAGTTCTTC
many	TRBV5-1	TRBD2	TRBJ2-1	CASSPSGSGYNEQFF	TGCGCCAGCAGCCCGAGCGGGAGCGGCTACAATGAGCAGTTCTTC
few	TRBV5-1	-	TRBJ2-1	CASSSRGGTYNEQFF	TGCGCCAGCAGCTCTAGAGGAGGGACCTACAATGAGCAGTTCTTC
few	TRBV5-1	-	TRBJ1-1	CASSAGLRMNTEAFF	TGCGCCAGCAGCGCGGGACTCCGGATGAACACTGAAGCTTTCTTT
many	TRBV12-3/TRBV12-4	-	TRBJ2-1	CASSPDKEQFF	TGTGCCAGCAGTCCGGACAAAGAGCAGTTCTTC
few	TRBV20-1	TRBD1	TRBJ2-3	CSASPGQGGYTQYF	TGCAGTGCCAGTCCGGGACAGGGAGGGTATACGCAGTATTTT
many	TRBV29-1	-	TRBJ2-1	CSVDGGLTYNEQFF	TGCAGCGTTGACGGAGGACTTACCTACAATGAGCAGTTCTTC
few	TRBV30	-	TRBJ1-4	CAGHRVGEKLFF	TGTGCCGGACACAGGGTTGGGGAAAAACTGTTTTTT
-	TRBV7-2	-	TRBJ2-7	CASSLGSSSSYEQYF	TGTGCCAGCAGCCTAGGGTCTTCCAGCTCCTACGAGCAGTACTTC
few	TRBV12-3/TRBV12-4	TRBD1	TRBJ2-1	CASSRGPGQGMNEQFF	TGTGCCAGCAGTCGGGGGCCGGGACAGGGGATGAATGAGCAGTTCTTC
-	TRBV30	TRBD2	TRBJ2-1	CACLTLAGDPYNEQFF	TGTGCCTGCCTAACCCTAGCGGGAGACCCCTACAATGAGCAGTTCTTC
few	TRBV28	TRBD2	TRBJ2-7	CASSLAGTTGYF	TGTGCCAGCAGTTTGGCAGGGACTACCGGGTACTTC
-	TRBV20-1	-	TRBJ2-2	CSATPTLGNTGELFF	TGCAGTGCCACACCCACCCTGGGGAACACCGGGGAGCTGTTTTTT
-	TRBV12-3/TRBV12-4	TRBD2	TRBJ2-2	CASIQAGIVGELFF	TGTGCCAGCATTCAAGCGGGAATTGTCGGGGAGCTGTTTTTT
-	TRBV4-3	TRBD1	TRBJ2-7	CASSQDSTGRGYELYF	TGCGCCAGCAGCCAAGATTCGACAGGGCGAGGATACGAGCTGTACTTC
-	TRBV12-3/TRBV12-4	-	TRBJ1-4	CASGYREDNEKLFF	TGTGCCAGCGGTTATCGGGAGGATAATGAAAAACTGTTTTTT
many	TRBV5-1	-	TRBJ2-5	CASRTSGPRETQYF	TGCGCCAGCAGAACGTCGGGACCCCGAGAGACCCAGTACTTC
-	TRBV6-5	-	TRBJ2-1	CASSWLSSYNEQFF	TGTGCCAGCAGTTGGCTGAGCTCCTACAATGAGCAGTTCTTC
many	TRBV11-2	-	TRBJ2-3	CASSLVAGDGADTQYF	TGTGCCAGCAGCTTAGTGGCAGGGGATGGGGCAGATACGCAGTATTTT
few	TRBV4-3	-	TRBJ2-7	CASSQSESYEQYF	TGCGCCAGCAGCCAGTCCGAGTCCTACGAGCAGTACTTC
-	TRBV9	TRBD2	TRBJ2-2	CASSPIGVASGYTGELFF	TGTGCCAGCAGCCCAATCGGGGTGGCTAGCGGGTACACCGGGGAGCTGTTTTTT
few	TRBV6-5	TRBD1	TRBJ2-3	CASSSPGQSTDTQYF	TGTGCCAGCAGTTCCCCGGGACAGAGCACAGATACGCAGTATTTT